The 15 T cell receptor beta chains below were found in one sample sequenced in a study of HIV-infected patients and healthy controls. About 550 ng RNA was reverse transcribed with alpha and beta constant-region primers. Each of the alpha and beta chains got its own library through chain-specific third strand synthesis with indices. TCRdb reanalysed the 5' RACE reads using MiXCR and keeps one entry per CDR3 protein. The data show about 9,300 distinct CDR3 sequences, roughly 6.1% seen once. The repertoire came from unfractionated whole blood and reflected all unsorted peripheral T cells. The specimen was blood. These receptors were collected from an adult in good health.

This clonotype has at least ten counts. V usage is TRBV27 and J usage is TRBJ2-3; D unclear. The CDR3 consists of 18 residues. The germline V gene encodes CDR1 MNHEY and CDR2 SMNVEV (reference sequence). V lost 6 bases to trimming and J lost 2 bases, with 24 bases between them. CDR3: CASSPGTETFAYTDTQYF. In DNA, the CDR3 is TGTGCCAGCAGCCCCGGTACAGAGACGTTTGCGTACACAGATACGCAGTATTTT.

Relative to its sample, this clonotype is medium-sized. The chain couples TRBV12-3 or TRBV12-4 to TRBJ2-6, with TRBD1 matching 11 bases. The CDR3 is 19 residues long. V lost 3 bases and J lost 0; bases outside the gene matches: 7. CDR3 DNA: TGTGCCAGCAGTTTCTACCTGGGACAGGGGGACTCTGGGGCCAACGTCCTGACTTTC. It specifies CASSFYLGQGDSGANVLTF.

In this sample, this clonotype is medium-sized. The V and J genes are TRBV4-1 and TRBJ2-4; D might be TRBD1 or TRBD2, each matching 5 bases. Germline V gene lookup returns CDR1 MGHRA and CDR2 YSYEKL. The V end lost 1 base, the J end lost 4 bases, and 11 bases lay between the germline ends. This CDR3 has 15 amino acids. The DNA of the CDR3 is TGCGCCAGCAGCCAAGTAGGGACCCCTAAAAACATTCAGTACTTC. Translated: CASSQVGTPKNIQYF.

This clonotype is categorized as medium-sized. The rearrangement links TRBV12-3 or TRBV12-4 to TRBJ2-5, with TRBD2 identical over 8 bases. The CDR3 length is 13 residues. The V and J ends lost 3 bases and 3 bases, in that order; junction bases with no gene match: 0. In DNA, the CDR3 is TGTGCCAGCAGTTTCGGGGGGGAAGAGACCCAGTACTTC. Protein: CASSFGGEETQYF.

This clonotype was found a few times. V gene TRBV6-5 combines with J gene TRBJ1-2, with 7 bases that match TRBD1. Trimming took 4 bases from V and 6 from J; bases not matched to a gene: 8. The germline V gene has CDR1 MNHEY and CDR2 SVGAGI. The CDR3 is made up of 14 amino acids. The CDR3, as DNA: TGTGCCAGCAGTTGGGACAGAAGGGGCGATGGCTACACCTTC. As protein: CASSWDRRGDGYTF.

This clonotype is categorized as medium-sized (0.01 to 0.1%). The J gene is TRBJ2-3, the V gene TRBV6-6; D unclear. Germline CDR1 MNHNY, CDR2 SVGAGI (reference sequence). The CDR3 loop spans 17 amino acids. V shed 0 bases and J shed 0 bases, with 13 bases lying between them. This CDR3 is CASSYSSTLGSTDTQYF. The CDR3 nucleotides read TGTGCCAGCAGTTACTCGAGCACCTTGGGAAGCACAGATACGCAGTATTTT.

Sample share makes this clonotype medium-sized. The V and J genes are TRBV24-1 and TRBJ2-1; D unclear. Looked up from germline, CDR1 is KGHDR and CDR2 is SFDVKD. V was trimmed by 6 bases and J by 0 bases, leaving 14 bases between them. This CDR3 contains 16 residues. The CDR3: CATSNGAASSYNEQFF. CDR3 DNA: TGTGCCACCAGTAACGGTGCGGCCTCCTCCTACAATGAGCAGTTCTTC.

This clonotype appeared many times. The chain joins TRBV10-3 to TRBJ1-2, with D possibly matching TRBD1 (5 bases). Germline V gene data show CDR1 as ENHRY and CDR2 as SYGVKD. CDR3 length: 11 amino acids. The CDR3 sequence is CERQPNYGYTF. The CDR3, as DNA: TGTGAAAGACAGCCTAACTATGGCTACACCTTC.

The rearrangement uses TRBV3-2 and TRBJ2-5. TRBV3-2 is labeled a pseudogene. The CDR3 has 11 amino acids. The CDR3 nucleotides are TGTGCCAGCGGGCATAAAGAGACCCAGTACTTC. It encodes CASGHKETQYF.

The chain joins TRBV11-3 to TRBJ2-1; no reliable D call. The germline V and J ends were trimmed by 0 bases and 9 bases, with 12 bases remaining between them. Germline V lookup: CDR1 SGHNT, CDR2 YENEEA. The CDR3 is made up of 14 amino acids. The CDR3, as DNA: TGTGCCAGCAGCTTAGAGTCGTCTTCAACTGAGCAGTTCTTC. Residues: CASSLESSSTEQFF.

This clonotype came up many times. The chain has TRBV7-2 and TRBJ2-3, with 8 bases aligning to TRBD1. Germline-derived CDR1 and CDR2 are SGHTA and FQGNSA. CDR3 length: 15 residues. V was pared by 5 bases and J by 2 bases, with 6 bases of the junction left unmatched. The CDR3, as DNA: TGTGCCAGCAGCGGGACAGGTACTTTCACAGATACGCAGTATTTT. Translating it yields CASSGTGTFTDTQYF.

This sequence joins TRBV6-5 and TRBJ2-2, with 7 nucleotides matching TRBD2. The CDR3 runs to 16 residues. V was clipped by 1 base and J by 6 bases; unmatched bases: 8. Germline lookup yields CDR1 MNHEY and CDR2 SVGAGI. CDR3 in amino acids: CASSYFGGGPPGELFF. For the CDR3, the DNA is TGTGCCAGCAGTTACTTTGGCGGGGGTCCACCCGGGGAGCTGTTTTTT.

This clonotype is labeled medium-sized. The chain uses TRBV7-2 and TRBJ1-5; 7 positions match TRBD1. Germline trimming cut 5 bases from V and 3 bases from J; bases unmatched to any gene: 7. Germline CDR1 reads SGHTA; CDR2 reads FQGNSA. This CDR3 comprises 15 residues. The CDR3 DNA is TGTGCCAGCAGCGCCGGGACAGAGTACAATCAGCCCCAGCATTTT. It encodes CASSAGTEYNQPQHF. Filled out from reference TRBV7-2 and TRBJ1-5, the complete variable domain reads GAGVSQSPSNKVTEKGKDVELRCDPISGHTALYWYRQSLGQGLEFLIYFQGNSAPDKSGLPSDRFSAERTGGSVSTLTIQRTQQEDSAVYLCASSAGTEYNQPQHFGDGTRLSIL.

This clonotype was counted ten times or more. This chain uses TRBV4-3 with TRBJ2-3; 9 bases agree with TRBD2. The germline V gene has CDR1 LGHNA and CDR2 YSLEER. J gave up 5 bases and V 0 bases, and 0 bases lay outside the gene matches. This CDR3 has 14 amino acids. This chain's CDR3 is CASSQELAGDTQYF. CDR3 nucleotides: TGCGCCAGCAGCCAAGAACTAGCGGGAGATACGCAGTATTTT.

This clonotype has at least ten counts. The V gene is TRBV28, the J gene TRBJ1-3; D gene ambiguous. The CDR3 extends over 15 amino acids. V lost 4 bases and J lost 2, with 12 bases in between. From germline, CDR1 is MDHEN and CDR2 SYDVKM. In DNA, the CDR3 is TGTGCCAGCAGTTCCGGGCTACCTCCTGGAAACACCATATATTTT. Protein: CASSSGLPPGNTIYF.